This TCR beta chain was documented in a study of human T cells and chemical hapten exposure (dated by TCRdb to the early 2020s). In the study overall: For sensitization, 2% DPC in acetone was applied to a 2 cm by 2 cm area of upper inner arm skin. Weekly therapeutic DPC doses were additionally applied to the scalp of patients throughout the approximately 25-week study period. Patch testing was done on the upper back using Finn chambers containing 0.01% DPC, and results were scored after 6 days according to International Contact Dermatitis Research Group standards. Alopecia areata with under or over 50% scalp involvement, alopecia totalis and alopecia universalis were represented in the patient cohort, which was mostly female. Libraries were combined into a pool for sequencing, and differences in TCR yield between samples came mainly from small differences in library volumes within the pool. The study tracked peripheral blood TCR repertoire changes in vivo during primary and secondary sensitization to the hapten diphenylcyclopropenone (DPC) in alopecia patients. Patient blood was sampled pre-sensitization (week 0) and at 2, 6 and about 24 weeks after DPC sensitization. For TCR sequencing, blood came from 25 to 35 alopecia patients at anywhere from one to four time points (pre-sensitization, 2, 6 and 24 weeks).

Taken with the paper, the label for treatment or condition translates to: therapeutic diphenylcyclopropenone sensitization with weekly scalp DPC. At every patch-test visit, the blood draw took place before the patch test was put on. Eligible patients were aged 18 to 70, diagnosed with alopecia, deemed suitable for DPC therapy, and excluded if pregnant. Total RNA was isolated from unfractionated whole blood collected in Tempus Blood RNA tubes. On this clonotype itself: Its cognate antigen has yet to be identified. No base quality information exists; no much larger clone differs at one position.

Findings and caveats that apply to the study as a whole: Because every patient had alopecia, a presumed autoimmune disease, the patients' immune response might differ from that of healthy individuals. After repeated subsampling, the strength of the expansion versus patch-test correlation and the threshold at which it became significant changed. No change with DPC sensitization was found in the number of TCRs above 1 in 1000 frequency, and no evidence of global repertoire structure alterations was found. Compared with pre-sensitization or healthy control sets, expanded TCRs formed significantly more large CDR3 similarity clusters, which is consistent with antigen-driven responses. A positive correlation was found between the number of PT1 expanded TCRs and patch test score, with significance reached at thresholds 8, 16 and 32 but not 4.

Library preparation attached unique molecular identifiers to individual cDNA molecules for quantitative, reproducible TCR counting. For every blood RNA sample, sequencing covered both the TCR alpha and TCR beta chains. On the study's bioinformatics: Samples had a median of about 96,000 TCRs, with a range from 23,224 to 690,600. The Decombinator software suite was used to annotate V, J and CDR3 in the TCR reads. Every sample was subsampled to the same number of TCRs (28,000) for the PS versus PT1 abundance plots. TCRs were defined as expanded if absent before sensitization and observed at least eight times at the 2-week time point. Starting from the raw public reads, TCRdb applied fastp trimming at Q25, assembled clones with MiXCR and retained in-frame beta chains. Rows are combined by CDR3 protein, so each entry shows the most common genes and DNA. The V and J calls come from TCRdb's annotation, not from the publication. For this sample there are some 570 distinct CDR3 sequences; approximately 90% appear just once. Of the sample, roughly 22% falls within the top ten clones.

This material consisted of whole blood, taken before DPC sensitization or 2, 6, or about 24 weeks after (not recorded which). The source is an adult with alopecia areata. Some clones in this sample may be carry-over from other donors' samples. This table probably holds off-target reads from a library built for another chain.

Here the CDR3 is given as CSRGGSYNEQFF. The sequenced DNA: TGCAGTCGGGGGGGTTCCTACAATGAGCAGTTCTTC. The rearrangement combines TRBV20-1 with TRBJ2-1, and TRBD2 matches 8 of the central bases. The CDR3 starts with the cysteine, ends with the phenylalanine, and has 12 residues. Only the CDR3 DNA stays, 36 bases, in frame from base 1. Trimming leaves V shorter by 8 bases and J shorter by 1 base, with the junction holding 1 base beyond the gene matches. CDR1 and CDR2 were assigned from the germline V gene (reference sequence) as DFQATT and SNEGSKA.